This T cell receptor beta chain was obtained from a study of radiotherapy plus CTLA-4 blockade in lung cancer. Looking at the study overall: For about 19% of patients, objective responses occurred, and around 31% had disease control. Study-level points and caveats: Best predicting response, reportedly, were early blood T cell clone dynamics, with interferon-beta. There was expansion of tumor-derived TCR clones in blood after radiotherapy plus ipilimumab.

About this clone: The target antigen is unknown.

This table comes from immunoSEQ multiplex PCR, and its TCRdb copy is limited to in-frame clones, with some not included. The sample contains approximately 80,000 clones, less than 85% of which appear only once. People whose metastatic non-small-cell lung cancer was chemo-refractory got focal radiation along with CTLA-4 blockade by ipilimumab. The CDR3 totals 13 residues. Germline V CDR1 and CDR2: SGHAT, FQNNGV. V was trimmed by 3 bases and J by 0 bases, leaving 5 bases between them. Sequencing used peripheral blood, obtained from a patient treated with radiotherapy plus ipilimumab. The chain recombines TRBV11-2 with TRBJ1-2; D not certain. The origin of this receptor is a human donor with non-small cell lung cancer whose response to radiotherapy plus ipilimumab could not be evaluated. The CDR3 here is CASSLAANYGYTF. The CDR3 DNA follows: TGTGCCAGCAGCTTGGCAGCTAACTATGGCTACACCTTC. The variable domain in full, completed from reference TRBV11-2 and TRBJ1-2, reads EAGVAQSPRYKIIEKRQSVAFWCNPISGHATLYWYQQILGQGPKLLIQFQNNGVVDDSQLPKDRFSAERLKGVDSTLKIQPAKLEDSAVYLCASSLAANYGYTFGSGTRLTVV.